This entry lists 31 T cell receptor beta chains sequenced from one sample in a study of T cell responses to AZD1222 COVID-19 vaccine. Generated by immunoSEQ multiplex PCR, the TCRdb table keeps only in-frame clones and is missing some. The table lists approximately 110,000 clones, just over 85% of them singletons, with 7.7% in the top ten. The sample in question was peripheral blood, obtained on day 0 of AZD1222 vaccination. The source of these receptors is an adult in good health.

The chain couples TRBV5-6 to TRBJ2-1, with 12 bases matching TRBD1. Germline V gene sequence: CDR1 SGHDT, CDR2 YYEEEE. CDR3 length: 15 amino acids. Trimming cost V 1 base and J 8 bases; bases outside gene matches: 4. The CDR3 protein is CASSLPGQGADEQFF. The CDR3 coding sequence is TGTGCCAGCAGCTTGCCGGGACAGGGGGCGGATGAGCAGTTCTTC. The full variable domain, in which reference TRBV5-6 and TRBJ2-1 provide the parts outside the CDR3, is DAGVTQSPTHLIKTRGQQVTLRCSPKSGHDTVSWYQQALGQGPQFIFQYYEEEERQRGNFPDRFSGHQFPNYSSELNVNALLLGDSALYLCASSLPGQGADEQFFGPGTRLTVL.

This chain connects TRBV9 to TRBJ1-3; D unclear. Germline V gene lookup returns CDR1 SGDLS and CDR2 YYNGEE. This CDR3 has 17 amino acids. V gave up 0 bases and J gave up 0 bases, with 13 bases separating them. CDR3 sequence: CASSVDNPGLSGNTIYF. CDR3 nucleotides: TGTGCCAGCAGCGTAGATAATCCAGGCCTCTCTGGAAACACCATATATTTT.

This rearrangement joins TRBV5-4 to TRBJ1-2, with a possible D match to TRBD1 (5 bases). Trimming took 4 bases from V and 1 from J, leaving 14 bases between them. This CDR3 has 15 residues. Germline CDR1 and CDR2: SGHNT and YYREEE (reference sequence). The CDR3 sequence is CASSPSGLINYGYTF. CDR3 DNA: TGTGCCAGCAGCCCCTCGGGACTAATTAACTATGGCTACACCTTC.

This chain uses TRBV19 with TRBJ2-7; tentative D call: TRBD2 (6 bases). Germline values: CDR1 LNHDA, CDR2 SQIVND (reference sequence). The CDR3 has 14 amino acids. V was trimmed by 9 bases and J by 0 bases, leaving 15 bases between them. The DNA of the CDR3 is TGTGCCAGCTCATCCTGGGGAGGCTCCTACGAGCAGTACTTC. This encodes CASSSWGGSYEQYF.

The chain carries TRBV2 and TRBJ2-1; 9 nucleotides match TRBD1. V was pared by 7 bases and J by 7 bases, with 11 bases of the junction left unmatched. Germline V gives CDR1 SNHLY, CDR2 FYNNEI. The CDR3 has 15 residues. Written as DNA, the CDR3 is TGTGCCAGCACCCGACCGGGACAGGGCGTTAATGAGCAGTTCTTC. Amino acids: CASTRPGQGVNEQFF. Variable domain in full (rest from reference TRBV2 and TRBJ2-1): EPEVTQTPSHQVTQMGQEVILRCVPISNHLYFYWYRQILGQKVEFLVSFYNNEISEKSEIFDDQFSVERPDGSNFTLKIRSTKLEDSAMYFCASTRPGQGVNEQFFGPGTRLTVL.

This clone was counted a few times. This sequence joins TRBV4-2 and TRBJ2-7; 11 nucleotides match TRBD1. This CDR3 is 17 amino acids long. Germline V CDR1 and CDR2: LGHNA, YNFKEQ. V shed 4 bases and J 1 base; nucleotides not matched to a gene: 9. The CDR3 coding sequence is TGTGCCAGCAGCCTTCCACCGGGACAGGGGGGTTCCTACGAGCAGTACTTC. It translates to CASSLPPGQGGSYEQYF.

CDR3 DNA sequence: TGTGCCAGCAGTCACGGACTAGCGGGGGGGCCAGATACGCAGTATTTT. As protein: CASSHGLAGGPDTQYF. The genes are TRBV27 and TRBJ2-3; 15 nucleotides align to TRBD2. CDR1 and CDR2 (germline): MNHEY, SMNVEV (reference sequence). Trimming cost V 5 bases and J 4 bases; bases outside gene matches: 4. This CDR3 has 16 amino acids.

The chain is built from TRBV27 and TRBJ2-1; the D gene is possibly TRBD2 (5 bases). Germline-derived CDR1 and CDR2 are MNHEY and SMNVEV (reference sequence). With 1 base removed from V and 7 bases from J, the gap between germline ends came to 20 bases. CDR3 length: 17 residues. The CDR3 sequence is CASSLYSSTGIRNEQFF. The CDR3 region has the DNA TGTGCCAGCAGTTTATACTCTTCGACGGGGATTCGGAATGAGCAGTTCTTC.

The chain combines TRBV28 with TRBJ1-4; D unclear. The V gene lost 6 bases and the J gene lost 4 bases, with 12 bases spanning the gap. There are 14 residues in the CDR3. In germline, CDR1 is MDHEN, CDR2 SYDVKM. CDR3 DNA sequence: TGTGCCAGCAGCCTCTCGGGCCTTAATGAAAAACTGTTTTTT. It specifies CASSLSGLNEKLFF. Filled out from reference TRBV28 and TRBJ1-4, the complete variable domain reads DVKVTQSSRYLVKRTGEKVFLECVQDMDHENMFWYRQDPGLGLRLIYFSYDVKMKEKGDIPEGYSVSREKKERFSLILESASTNQTSMYLCASSLSGLNEKLFFGSGTQLSVL.

This rearrangement joins TRBV27 to TRBJ2-1, with D tentatively TRBD2 (5 bases). CDR1 and CDR2 from the germline V gene are MNHEY and SMNVEV (reference sequence). This CDR3 region has 16 residues. V lost 2 bases, J lost 0 bases, and 11 bases lay in between. The CDR3: CASSLKAVNSYNEQFF. DNA for the CDR3: TGTGCCAGCAGTTTAAAAGCGGTGAACTCCTACAATGAGCAGTTCTTC.

This chain uses TRBV3-1 (or the pseudogene TRBV3-2) with TRBJ1-5; tentative D call: TRBD1 (5 bases). The germline gives CDR1 LGHDT, CDR2 YNNKEL (reference sequence). The CDR3 has 16 amino acids. The V gene lost 1 base and the J gene lost 6 bases, with 16 bases spanning the gap. The CDR3 nucleotides are TGTGCCAGCAGCCAAGGAGGTGCGCAGGGAGGTCAGCCCCAGCATTTT. This gives the protein CASSQGGAQGGQPQHF.

This sequence joins TRBV5-1 and TRBJ1-1; weak D call: TRBD1 (5 bases). V lost 4 bases and J 0 bases, leaving 13 bases between the germline ends. CDR3 length: 15 amino acids. The germline V gene has CDR1 SGHRS and CDR2 YFSETQ. CDR3 loop: CASSPETGLNTEAFF. The DNA for the CDR3 is TGCGCCAGCAGCCCCGAAACGGGGCTGAACACTGAAGCTTTCTTT. Together with reference TRBV5-1 and TRBJ1-1, the CDR3 gives the full variable domain: KAGVTQTPRYLIKTRGQQVTLSCSPISGHRSVSWYQQTPGQGLQFLFEYFSETQRNKGNFPGRFSGRQFSNSRSEMNVSTLELGDSALYLCASSPETGLNTEAFFGQGTRLTVV.

The genes are TRBV18 and TRBJ2-7, with TRBD1 as a possible D gene (5 bases). Looked up from germline, CDR1 is KGHSH and CDR2 is LQKENI. With 5 bases removed from V and 5 bases from J, the gap between germline ends came to 10 bases. The CDR3 spans 12 residues. The CDR3 is CASSVGVHEQYF. The CDR3 DNA reads as TGTGCCAGCTCAGTAGGGGTCCACGAGCAGTACTTC.

The chain links TRBV10-3 to TRBJ1-5; D is ambiguous. The germline gives CDR1 ENHRY, CDR2 SYGVKD. This CDR3 contains 13 residues. V was cut by 2 bases and J by 8 bases, with 10 bases left in between. The CDR3 nucleotides are TGTGCCATCAGTGAGGGGCCCCCCGAGCCCCAGCATTTT. This codes for CAISEGPPEPQHF.

This clone was seen a handful of times. This chain joins TRBV29-1 and TRBJ1-2, with D tentatively TRBD1 (6 bases). Per germline, CDR1 SQVTM and CDR2 ANQGSEA. Trimming cost V 4 bases and J 5 bases, with 20 bases left between them. The CDR3 covers 15 residues. CDR3 sequence (DNA): TGCAGCGTTGGCCGAAACGCGGGGGCTGGGTATGGCTACACCTTC. This gives the protein CSVGRNAGAGYGYTF.

This clone has more than one count but fewer than ten. The rearrangement links TRBV28 to TRBJ1-2; D is possibly TRBD1 (6 bases). The CDR3 is 14 residues long. The V gene's germline CDR1 is MDHEN and CDR2 SYDVKM. Trimming removed 6 bases at V and 2 bases at J, with 13 bases between. This CDR3 reads CASRSGALNYGYTF. CDR3 coding DNA: TGTGCCAGCAGATCAGGGGCTCTAAACTATGGCTACACCTTC.

This clone was seen once. V gene TRBV27 combines with J gene TRBJ2-7; tentatively, D is TRBD1 or TRBD2 (6 bases each). The V end was cut by 5 bases, the J end by 6 bases, with 17 bases between. This CDR3 contains 14 residues. Germline V gene data show CDR1 as MNHEY and CDR2 as SMNVEV (reference sequence). The CDR3 bases are TGTGCCAGCAGTCCCAGTGGGGGGCTCGGCGAGCAGTACTTC. Its translation: CASSPSGGLGEQYF.

This CDR3 reads CASSASGGNQPQHF. The CDR3 bases are TGTGCCAGCAGTGCCTCCGGGGGCAATCAGCCCCAGCATTTT. The rearrangement links TRBV6-4 to TRBJ1-5; D call uncertain. The germline V gene encodes CDR1 MRHNA and CDR2 SNTAGT. The CDR3 is 14 amino acids. Trimming removed 4 bases at V and 2 bases at J, with 9 bases between.

The genes are TRBV18 and TRBJ2-6; D gene ambiguous. The germline V gene encodes CDR1 KGHSH and CDR2 LQKENI. The CDR3 has 15 amino acids. V gave up 0 bases and J gave up 1 base, with 4 bases separating them. CDR3 residues: CASSPPRSGANVLTF. CDR3 DNA sequence: TGTGCCAGCTCACCACCCCGTTCTGGGGCCAACGTCCTGACTTTC.

This chain links TRBV5-5 with TRBJ1-6; unclear D gene. The V gene lost 2 bases and the J gene lost 8 bases, with 8 bases spanning the gap. From germline, CDR1 is SGHKS and CDR2 YYEKEE (reference sequence). The CDR3 loop spans 13 amino acids. This CDR3 reads CASSFRVDSPLHF. The CDR3 nucleotides are TGTGCCAGCAGCTTTAGGGTAGATTCACCCCTCCACTTT.

V gene TRBV7-2 combines with J gene TRBJ1-5; TRBD1 matches 7 bases. Germline V gives CDR1 SGHTA, CDR2 FQGNSA. The CDR3 totals 16 residues. Trimming cost V 5 bases and J 4 bases; bases outside gene matches: 11. The CDR3 DNA follows: TGTGCCAGCAGCCGCCATGGGACAGCTTTAAATCAGCCCCAGCATTTT. Translated, it gives CASSRHGTALNQPQHF.

This clone was observed a single time. The chain couples TRBV27 to TRBJ2-1; 8 bases align to TRBD2. The CDR3 has 17 amino acids. Germline loops: CDR1 MNHEY, CDR2 SMNVEV (reference sequence). Trimming took 3 bases from V and 2 from J; bases not matched to a gene: 9. CDR3 amino acids: CASSFTLGGGAYNEQFF. CDR3 sequence (DNA): TGTGCCAGCAGTTTCACCCTCGGGGGGGGAGCCTACAATGAGCAGTTCTTC.

This chain connects TRBV28 to TRBJ1-5; TRBD1 might be the D (5 bases). The CDR3 totals 15 residues. Deletions cut 7 bases from V and 6 bases from J, with 19 bases between. The germline gives CDR1 MDHEN, CDR2 SYDVKM. CDR3 DNA: TGTGCCAGCAACCCACCGGCAGGGCACGCTCAGCCCCAGCATTTT. Protein product: CASNPPAGHAQPQHF.

This sequence joins TRBV5-1 and TRBJ1-3, with TRBD1 identical over 7 bases. CDR1 is SGHRS, CDR2 YFSETQ, per germline. V was pared by 3 bases and J by 1 base, with 10 bases of the junction left unmatched. The CDR3 covers 17 residues. The CDR3 DNA follows: TGCGCCAGCAGCTCGACAGGGTCGAGGACTTCTGGAAACACCATATATTTT. This translates into CASSSTGSRTSGNTIYF.

This chain connects TRBV7-9 to TRBJ1-3, with a weak D call TRBD1 (6 bases). V was cut by 1 base and J by 7 bases, with 11 bases left in between. The CDR3 runs 14 residues. Germline lookup yields CDR1 SEHNR and CDR2 FQNEAQ (reference sequence). The CDR3 nucleotides are TGTGCCAGCAGCTTAGGGGGACAAGGCAACACCATATATTTT. Its translation is CASSLGGQGNTIYF.

The chain carries TRBV19 and TRBJ2-5, with a weak D call TRBD2 (6 bases). CDR3 length: 14 amino acids. V lost 3 bases to trimming and J lost 5 bases, with 13 bases between them. Germline CDR1 LNHDA, CDR2 SQIVND (reference sequence). The CDR3 coding sequence is TGTGCCAGTAGTATGTACGGAGGGAGGGAGACCCAGTACTTC. It translates to CASSMYGGRETQYF.

CDR3: CASSQMVGGAASGANVLTF. The CDR3 nucleotides read TGTGCCAGCAGCCAAATGGTAGGAGGGGCCGCGTCTGGGGCCAACGTCCTGACTTTC. The chain has TRBV4-2 and TRBJ2-6; perhaps TRBD2 as D (6 bases). The CDR3 covers 19 residues. Germline lookup yields CDR1 LGHNA and CDR2 YNFKEQ. The V end was cut by 2 bases, the J end by 1 base, with 18 bases between.

The CDR3 nucleotides read TGTGCCATCAGTGCCCCAAGCACAGATACGCAGTATTTT. It translates to CAISAPSTDTQYF. This chain connects TRBV10-3 to TRBJ2-3; no definite D call. Trimming stripped 4 bases from V and 0 bases from J, with 5 bases between. The germline V gene encodes CDR1 ENHRY and CDR2 SYGVKD. The CDR3 loop spans 13 amino acids.

The rearrangement links TRBV3-1 (or the pseudogene TRBV3-2) to TRBJ2-5; TRBD2 agrees at 9 bases. In germline, CDR1 is LGHDT, CDR2 YNNKEL (reference sequence). The J segment lost 0 bases and the V segment lost 2 bases, leaving 13 bases of the junction unmatched. The CDR3 is 19 residues long. CDR3 in DNA: TGTGCCAGCAGCCAATCGTTGGGTAGCGGGGGACAGTACCAAGAGACCCAGTACTTC. Protein sequence: CASSQSLGSGGQYQETQYF.

The chain combines TRBV7-3 with TRBJ1-1; perhaps TRBD1 as D (6 bases). The V end was cut by 5 bases, the J end by 3 bases, with 19 bases between. The length of the CDR3 is 16 residues. Germline V CDR1 and CDR2: SGHTA, FQGTGA. This CDR3 is CASSPQGGARYTEAFF. CDR3 coding DNA: TGTGCCAGCAGCCCCCAAGGGGGGGCTAGGTACACTGAAGCTTTCTTT.

V gene TRBV5-1 combines with J gene TRBJ2-7, with a possible D match to TRBD1 (5 bases). Germline assignment: CDR1 SGHRS and CDR2 YFSETQ. V lost 9 bases and J 3 bases, leaving 13 bases between the germline ends. The CDR3 length is 12 residues. The CDR3 DNA follows: TGCGCCATCCCTGGGGCAGGCTACGAGCAGTACTTC. Protein sequence: CAIPGAGYEQYF.